This section outlines one T cell receptor (beta chain) sequence together with its context. It was during active infection that Seattle patients were enrolled and then longitudinally followed. Germline CDR1 reads SNHLY; CDR2 reads FYNNEI. CDR3 length: 12 residues. V lost 4 bases and J lost 6; bases outside the gene matches: 3. The data were taken from a study of blood T cell repertoires in COVID-19. Study in general: There were acute and convalescent COVID-19 samples, and they came from the United States, Italy and Spain.

In the original processing: From reference gene primer amplification, estimates of nucleated cell counts were derived. Data came from immunoSEQ multiplex PCR; TCRdb stores just in-frame clones and leaves some out. The D gene and trimming were derived from the DNA, and the V and J assignments and clone size from that table. The table includes 200,000 to 250,000 clones, around 88% detected once. This chain connects TRBV2 to TRBJ2-7, with 7 bases fitting TRBD2. The clonotype was recovered from a woman older than 75 with COVID-19, enrolled during active disease. Sample: peripheral blood. CDR3 region: CASSGSGAEQYF. CDR3 bases: TGTGCCAGCAGTGGGAGCGGGGCCGAGCAGTACTTC.